One and the same sample provided the 10 T cell receptor beta chains below, sequenced in a study of blood T cell repertoires in COVID-19. Using immunoSEQ multiplex PCR, the repertoire was profiled, and TCRdb retains in-frame clones only, with some absent. The sample holds 85,000 to 130,000 clones, roughly nine tenths seen once. Material for sequencing was peripheral blood. The receptor set was obtained from a human donor in a cohort sampled during active COVID-19.

The rearrangement uses TRBV5-1 and TRBJ2-4, with 15 bases lining up with TRBD2. This CDR3 is 17 amino acids long. Germline assignment: CDR1 SGHRS and CDR2 YFSETQ. J was trimmed by 8 bases and V by 0 bases; bases with no gene match: 6. The CDR3 region has the DNA TGCGCCAGCAGCTTGGGGACTAGCGGGAGGGTAAGGGACATTCAGTACTTC. It encodes CASSLGTSGRVRDIQYF.

The CDR3 coding sequence is TGTGCCAGCAGTGGACAGGGGGCATGGGCCTACGAGCAGTACTTC. Encoded protein: CASSGQGAWAYEQYF. The chain links TRBV3-1 (or the pseudogene TRBV3-2) to TRBJ2-7, with 11 bases that match TRBD1. V was pared by 6 bases and J by 2 bases, with 6 bases of the junction left unmatched. Germline lookup yields CDR1 LGHDT and CDR2 YNNKEL (reference sequence). This CDR3 is built from 15 residues.

The chain links TRBV7-9 to TRBJ2-7; TRBD2 agrees at 10 bases. Per the germline V gene, CDR1 is SEHNR and CDR2 is FQNEAQ (reference sequence). The CDR3 sequence is 14 residues long. V lost 5 bases, J lost 7 bases, and 8 bases stayed unmatched. CDR3 DNA sequence: TGTGCCAGCAGCACCCCGCCGACTAGCGGGGAGCAGTACTTC. This sequence encodes CASSTPPTSGEQYF.

This chain joins TRBV9 and TRBJ2-2, with D perhaps TRBD2 (6 bases). Trimming left V 3 bases short and J 4 bases short, with 7 bases between. The CDR3 totals 13 residues. CDR1 and CDR2 (germline): SGDLS, YYNGEE. The CDR3, as DNA: TGTGCCAGCAGCGGGGGAGGCACCGGGGAGCTGTTTTTT. This gives the protein CASSGGGTGELFF.

The CDR3 nucleotides read TGTGCCGTCGGTAGGACTAGCGGGGGGAACTCCTACGAGCAGTACTTC. Translation: CAVGRTSGGNSYEQYF. The chain employs TRBV6-6 and TRBJ2-7; 14 nucleotides align to TRBD2. The length of the CDR3 is 16 residues. Trimming removed 11 bases from V and 0 bases from J; junction bases left unmatched: 9. In germline, CDR1 is MNHNY, CDR2 SVGAGI (reference sequence).

The chain is built from TRBV19 and TRBJ1-4; D possibly corresponds to TRBD1 (6 bases). Germline loops: CDR1 LNHDA, CDR2 SQIVND (reference sequence). Trimming removed 4 bases from V and 8 bases from J, with 17 bases in between. The CDR3 is made up of 15 amino acids. CDR3 in DNA: TGTGCCAGTAGTAGCCGGGACACAGAAGGGGAAAAACTGTTTTTT. Encoded protein: CASSSRDTEGEKLFF.

V usage is TRBV6-2 or TRBV6-3 and J usage is TRBJ1-2; D is undetermined. The CDR3 extends over 16 amino acids. V was pared by 3 bases and J by 9 bases, with 23 bases between. Germline loops: CDR1 MNHEY, CDR2 SVGEGT. The CDR3 sequence: CASSYQTSMSARSYTF. The CDR3, as DNA: TGTGCCAGCAGTTATCAGACTTCTATGTCTGCAAGAAGCTACACCTTC.

This CDR3 reads CASSHHTDTQYF. The CDR3 coding sequence is TGTGCCAGCAGCCACCACACAGATACGCAGTATTTT. The chain has TRBV3-1 (or the pseudogene TRBV3-2) and TRBJ2-3; D gene ambiguous. V was pared by 3 bases and J by 2 bases, with 3 bases between. Germline V gives CDR1 LGHDT, CDR2 YNNKEL (reference sequence). This CDR3 region has 12 residues.

This rearrangement joins TRBV5-1 to TRBJ1-2, with 7 bases aligning to TRBD1. Germline V gene data show CDR1 as SGHRS and CDR2 as YFSETQ. J gave up 1 base and V 2 bases, and 2 bases lay outside the gene matches. The CDR3 length is 14 residues. The CDR3 protein is CASSFQGGNYGYTF. CDR3 DNA sequence: TGCGCCAGCAGCTTTCAGGGGGGTAACTATGGCTACACCTTC.

Concerning this clone itself: Different DNA sequences within this sample yield the same CDR3. The rearrangement uses TRBV4-2 and TRBJ1-3; tentative D call: TRBD1 (6 bases). Germline V gene lookup returns CDR1 LGHNA and CDR2 YNFKEQ. The CDR3 spans 16 residues. Trimming shortened V by 0 bases and J by 2 bases, and 11 bases separated the two germline ends. The CDR3 DNA is TGTGCCAGCAGCCAAGAAGGTCCAGGGGCTGGAAACACCATATATTTT. It translates to CASSQEGPGAGNTIYF.